This T cell receptor (beta chain) was captured in a study of CD8+CD57+ T cells in acquired aplastic anemia. Overall study context: Sorted CD4+ plus CD8+ cells gave DNA averaging roughly 3 ug. General study results and limits: Researchers report that about 28 CD8+ CDR3 sequences appeared in both patients and controls.

This clonotype showed up just a few times. Antigen: not known. V lost 2 bases and J 8 bases, leaving 7 bases between the germline ends. This CDR3 contains 13 residues. Germline lookup yields CDR1 SGHVS and CDR2 FNYEAQ. Profiles of TCR beta VDJ and CDR3 were generated from a genomic DNA template. TCRdb independently ran MiXCR on the reads; one entry per CDR3 protein. The sample lists over 40,000 distinct CDR3 sequences, about three quarters seen once, with around 36% in the top ten. The sequencing input was sorted CD4+, CD8+, or CD8+CD57+ T cells (not recorded which) from PBMCs. This TCR came from a human donor in good health, serving as a control. The genes are TRBV7-6 and TRBJ1-6; D not resolved. In DNA, the CDR3 is TGTGCCAGCAGCTTACAGCAGGATTCACCCCTCCACTTT. It is translated as CASSLQQDSPLHF.